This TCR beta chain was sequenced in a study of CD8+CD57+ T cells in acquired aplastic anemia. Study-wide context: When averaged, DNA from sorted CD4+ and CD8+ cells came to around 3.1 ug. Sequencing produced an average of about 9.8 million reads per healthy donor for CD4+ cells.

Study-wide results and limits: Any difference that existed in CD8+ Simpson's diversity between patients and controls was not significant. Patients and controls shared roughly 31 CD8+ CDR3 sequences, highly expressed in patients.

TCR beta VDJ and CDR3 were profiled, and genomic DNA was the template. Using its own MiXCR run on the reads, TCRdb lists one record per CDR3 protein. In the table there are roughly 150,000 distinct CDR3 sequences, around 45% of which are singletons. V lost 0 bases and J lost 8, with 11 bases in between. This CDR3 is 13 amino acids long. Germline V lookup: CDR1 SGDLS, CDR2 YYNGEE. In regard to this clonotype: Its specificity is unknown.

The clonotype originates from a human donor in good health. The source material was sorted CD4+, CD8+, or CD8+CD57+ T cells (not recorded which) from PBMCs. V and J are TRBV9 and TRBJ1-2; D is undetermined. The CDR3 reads CASSVVSSQGYTF. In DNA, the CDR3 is TGTGCCAGCAGCGTAGTAAGCAGTCAAGGCTACACCTTC.